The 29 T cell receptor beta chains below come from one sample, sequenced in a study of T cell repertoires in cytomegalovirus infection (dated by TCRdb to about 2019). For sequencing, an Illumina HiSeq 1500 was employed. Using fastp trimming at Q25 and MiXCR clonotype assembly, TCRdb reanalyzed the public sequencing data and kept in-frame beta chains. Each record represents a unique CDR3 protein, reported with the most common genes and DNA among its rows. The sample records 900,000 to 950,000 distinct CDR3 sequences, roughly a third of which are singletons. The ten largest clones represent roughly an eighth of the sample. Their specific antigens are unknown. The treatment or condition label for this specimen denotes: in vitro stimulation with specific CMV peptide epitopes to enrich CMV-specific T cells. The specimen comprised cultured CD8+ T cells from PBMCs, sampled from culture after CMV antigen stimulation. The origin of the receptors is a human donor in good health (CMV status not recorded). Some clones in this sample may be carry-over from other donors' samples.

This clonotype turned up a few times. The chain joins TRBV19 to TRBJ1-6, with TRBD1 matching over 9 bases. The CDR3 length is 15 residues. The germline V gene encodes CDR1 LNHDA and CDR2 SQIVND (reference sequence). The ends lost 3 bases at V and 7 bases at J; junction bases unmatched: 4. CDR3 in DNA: TGTGCCAGTAGTATTTCAGGGACAGGGAATTCACCCCTCCACTTT. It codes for CASSISGTGNSPLHF.

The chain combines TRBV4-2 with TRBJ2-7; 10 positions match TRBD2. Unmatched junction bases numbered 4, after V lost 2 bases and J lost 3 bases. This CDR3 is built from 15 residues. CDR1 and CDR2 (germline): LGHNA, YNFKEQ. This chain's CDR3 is CASSQLLAGSYEQYF. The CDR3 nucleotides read TGTGCCAGCAGCCAACTACTAGCGGGGAGCTACGAGCAGTACTTC.

The CDR3 region has the DNA TGTGCCAGCAGCCTCCAGACAGGGGTTGAGCAGTTCTTC. Protein: CASSLQTGVEQFF. The genes are TRBV7-6 and TRBJ2-1; 8 nucleotides agree with TRBD1. V dropped 5 bases and J dropped 9; count of bases not matched to a gene: 6. The CDR3 totals 13 residues. The germline V gene has CDR1 SGHVS and CDR2 FNYEAQ.

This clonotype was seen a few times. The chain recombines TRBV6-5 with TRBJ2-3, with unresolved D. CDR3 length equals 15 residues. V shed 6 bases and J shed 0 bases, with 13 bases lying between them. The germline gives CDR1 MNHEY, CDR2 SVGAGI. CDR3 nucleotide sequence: TGTGCCAGCAGCCAGACCCCACTGAGCACAGATACGCAGTATTTT. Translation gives CASSQTPLSTDTQYF.

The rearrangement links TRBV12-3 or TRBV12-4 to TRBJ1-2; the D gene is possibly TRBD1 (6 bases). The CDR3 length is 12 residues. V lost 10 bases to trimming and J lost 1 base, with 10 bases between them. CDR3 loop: CATRGVNYGYTF. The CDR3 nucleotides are TGTGCCACAAGGGGGGTTAACTATGGCTACACCTTC.

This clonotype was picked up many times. CDR3 protein: CASSRNWGETQYF. The CDR3 bases are TGTGCCAGCAGCCGAAACTGGGGGGAGACCCAGTACTTC. The chain uses TRBV7-8 and TRBJ2-5; D may correspond to TRBD1 or TRBD2 (5 bases each). Germline V CDR1 and CDR2: SGHVS, FQNEAQ. V gave up 5 bases and J gave up 5 bases, with 12 bases separating them. The CDR3 consists of 13 residues.

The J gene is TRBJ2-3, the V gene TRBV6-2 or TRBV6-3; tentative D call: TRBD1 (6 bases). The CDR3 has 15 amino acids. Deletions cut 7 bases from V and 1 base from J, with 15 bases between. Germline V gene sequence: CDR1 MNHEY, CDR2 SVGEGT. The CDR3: CASTLPGHRTDTQYF. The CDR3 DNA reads TGTGCCAGCACCCTGCCGGGACACCGCACAGATACGCAGTATTTT.

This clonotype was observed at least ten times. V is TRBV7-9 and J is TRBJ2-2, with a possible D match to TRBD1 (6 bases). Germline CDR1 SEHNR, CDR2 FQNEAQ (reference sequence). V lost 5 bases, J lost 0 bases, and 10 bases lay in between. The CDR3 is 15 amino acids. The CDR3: CASSIGTTNTGELFF. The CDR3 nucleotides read TGTGCCAGCAGCATAGGGACAACGAACACCGGGGAGCTGTTTTTT.

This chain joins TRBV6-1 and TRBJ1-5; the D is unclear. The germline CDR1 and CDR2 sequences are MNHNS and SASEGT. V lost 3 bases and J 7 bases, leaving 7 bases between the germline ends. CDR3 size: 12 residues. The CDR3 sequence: CASSEPRQPQHF. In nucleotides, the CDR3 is TGTGCCAGCAGTGAGCCCAGACAGCCCCAGCATTTT.

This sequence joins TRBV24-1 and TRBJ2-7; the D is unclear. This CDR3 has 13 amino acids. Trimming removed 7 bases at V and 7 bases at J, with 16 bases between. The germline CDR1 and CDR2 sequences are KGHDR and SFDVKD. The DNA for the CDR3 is TGTGCCACCAGACCTGTAACGACGCGGGAGCAGTACGTC. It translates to CATRPVTTREQYV.

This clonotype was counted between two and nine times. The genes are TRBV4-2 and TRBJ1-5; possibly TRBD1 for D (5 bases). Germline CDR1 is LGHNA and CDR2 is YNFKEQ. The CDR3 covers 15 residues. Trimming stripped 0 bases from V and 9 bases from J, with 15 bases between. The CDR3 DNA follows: TGTGCCAGCAGCCAAGATTTCACGCCCGGGGGGCCCCAGCATTTT. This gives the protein CASSQDFTPGGPQHF.

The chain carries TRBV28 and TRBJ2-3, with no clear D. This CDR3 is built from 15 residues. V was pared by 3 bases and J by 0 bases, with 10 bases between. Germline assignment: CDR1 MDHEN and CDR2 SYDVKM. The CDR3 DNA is TGTGCCAGCAGTTTTAGCATCGCAAGCACAGATACGCAGTATTTT. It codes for CASSFSIASTDTQYF. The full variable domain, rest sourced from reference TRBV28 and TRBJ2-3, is DVKVTQSSRYLVKRTGEKVFLECVQDMDHENMFWYRQDPGLGLRLIYFSYDVKMKEKGDIPEGYSVSREKKERFSLILESASTNQTSMYLCASSFSIASTDTQYFGPGTRLTVL.

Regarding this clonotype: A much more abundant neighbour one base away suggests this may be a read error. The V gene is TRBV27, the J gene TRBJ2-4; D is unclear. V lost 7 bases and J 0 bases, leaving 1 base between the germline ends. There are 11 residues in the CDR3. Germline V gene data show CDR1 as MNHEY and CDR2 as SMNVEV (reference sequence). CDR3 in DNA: TGTGCCAGCATAGCCAAAAACATTCAGTACTTC. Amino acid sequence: CASIAKNIQYF.

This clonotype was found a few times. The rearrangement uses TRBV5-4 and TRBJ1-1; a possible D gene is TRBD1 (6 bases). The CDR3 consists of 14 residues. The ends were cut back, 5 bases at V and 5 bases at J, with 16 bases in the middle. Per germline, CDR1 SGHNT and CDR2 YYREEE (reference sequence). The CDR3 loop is CASRGYPGATEAFF. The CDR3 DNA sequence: TGTGCCAGCAGAGGGTACCCGGGGGCGACTGAAGCTTTCTTT.

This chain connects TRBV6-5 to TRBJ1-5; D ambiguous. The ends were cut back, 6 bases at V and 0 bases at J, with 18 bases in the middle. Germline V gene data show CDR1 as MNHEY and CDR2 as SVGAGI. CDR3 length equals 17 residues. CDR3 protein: CASRPGPTAYSNQPQHF. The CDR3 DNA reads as TGTGCCAGCAGACCCGGCCCGACGGCGTATAGCAATCAGCCCCAGCATTTT.

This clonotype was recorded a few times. In DNA, the CDR3 is TGTGCCAGCAGCGGTTACAGGGGCGTAGACACTGAAGCTTTCTTT. Amino acid sequence: CASSGYRGVDTEAFF. This chain joins TRBV7-6 and TRBJ1-1; 7 nucleotides match TRBD1. V was pared by 5 bases and J by 3 bases, with 9 bases of the junction left unmatched. The germline V gene has CDR1 SGHVS and CDR2 FNYEAQ. The length of the CDR3 is 15 residues.

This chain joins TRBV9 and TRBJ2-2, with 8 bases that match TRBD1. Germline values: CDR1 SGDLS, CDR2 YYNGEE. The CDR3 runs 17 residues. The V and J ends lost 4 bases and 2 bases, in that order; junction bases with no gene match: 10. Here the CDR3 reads CASSPYTTGANTGELFF. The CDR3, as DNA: TGTGCCAGCAGCCCCTATACGACAGGGGCCAACACCGGGGAGCTGTTTTTT.

The CDR3 nucleotides are TGTGCCAGCAGCGTATGGTCGGCTAGCGGGGGGCTCCTTTCCTCCTACAATGAGCAGTTCTTC. The encoded protein is CASSVWSASGGLLSSYNEQFF. This chain uses TRBV7-6 with TRBJ2-1, with 11 nucleotides matching TRBD2. V shed 5 bases and J 0 bases; nucleotides not matched to a gene: 18. The CDR3 length is 21 residues. From germline, CDR1 is SGHVS and CDR2 FNYEAQ.

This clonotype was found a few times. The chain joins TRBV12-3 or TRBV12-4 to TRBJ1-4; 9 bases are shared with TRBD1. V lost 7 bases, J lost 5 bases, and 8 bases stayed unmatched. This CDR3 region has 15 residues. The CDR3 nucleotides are TGTGCCAGCAATCGGGCCGGGACAGGGAATGAAAAACTGTTTTTT. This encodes CASNRAGTGNEKLFF.

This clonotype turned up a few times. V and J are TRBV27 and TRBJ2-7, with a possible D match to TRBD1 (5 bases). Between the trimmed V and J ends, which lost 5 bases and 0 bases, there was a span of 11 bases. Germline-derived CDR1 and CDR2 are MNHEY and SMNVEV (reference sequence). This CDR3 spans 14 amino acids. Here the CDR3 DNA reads TGTGCCAGCAGTGCCACAGGTTTCTCCTACGAGCAGTACTTC. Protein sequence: CASSATGFSYEQYF.

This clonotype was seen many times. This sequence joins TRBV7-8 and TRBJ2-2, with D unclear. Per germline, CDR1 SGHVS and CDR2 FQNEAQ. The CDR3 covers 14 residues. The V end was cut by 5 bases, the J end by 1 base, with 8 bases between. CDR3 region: CASSMDLNTGELFF. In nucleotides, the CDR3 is TGTGCCAGCAGCATGGACCTGAACACCGGGGAGCTGTTTTTT.

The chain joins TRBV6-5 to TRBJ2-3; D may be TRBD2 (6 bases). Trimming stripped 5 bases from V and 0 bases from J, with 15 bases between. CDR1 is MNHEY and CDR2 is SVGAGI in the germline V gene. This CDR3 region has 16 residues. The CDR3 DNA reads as TGTGCCAGCAGTCTTAAGGCGGGGAGTAGCACAGATACGCAGTATTTT. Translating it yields CASSLKAGSSTDTQYF.

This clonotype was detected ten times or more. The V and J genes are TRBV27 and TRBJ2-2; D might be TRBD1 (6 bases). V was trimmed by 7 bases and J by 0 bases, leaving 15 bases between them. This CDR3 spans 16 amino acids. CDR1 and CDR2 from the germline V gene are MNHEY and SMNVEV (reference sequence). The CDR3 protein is CASTYLGTPNTGELFF. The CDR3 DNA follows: TGTGCCAGCACCTACCTCGGGACACCGAACACCGGGGAGCTGTTTTTT.

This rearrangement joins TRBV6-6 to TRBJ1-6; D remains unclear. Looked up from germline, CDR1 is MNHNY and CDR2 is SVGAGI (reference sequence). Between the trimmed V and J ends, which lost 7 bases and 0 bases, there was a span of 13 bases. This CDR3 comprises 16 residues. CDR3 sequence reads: CASTMGGPSYNSPLHF. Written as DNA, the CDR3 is TGTGCCAGCACGATGGGAGGCCCCTCCTATAATTCACCCCTCCACTTT.

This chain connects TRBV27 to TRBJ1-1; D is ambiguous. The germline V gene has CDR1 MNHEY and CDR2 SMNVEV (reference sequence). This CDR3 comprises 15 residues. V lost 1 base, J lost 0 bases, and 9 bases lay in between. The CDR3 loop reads CASSLFPTVNTEAFF. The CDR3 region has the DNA TGTGCCAGCAGTTTATTCCCGACTGTGAACACTGAAGCTTTCTTT.

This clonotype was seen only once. As DNA, the CDR3 is TGTGCCAGCAGACTCCCTGCGGGACAGGGAAGAAGCTCTGGGGCCAACGTCCTGACTTTC. Translated, it gives CASRLPAGQGRSSGANVLTF. The gene calls are TRBV6-6 and TRBJ2-6; 9 bases line up with TRBD1. Germline CDR1 reads MNHNY; CDR2 reads SVGAGI (reference sequence). V lost 6 bases to trimming and J lost 0 bases; unmatched junction nucleotides: 15. The CDR3 loop spans 20 amino acids.

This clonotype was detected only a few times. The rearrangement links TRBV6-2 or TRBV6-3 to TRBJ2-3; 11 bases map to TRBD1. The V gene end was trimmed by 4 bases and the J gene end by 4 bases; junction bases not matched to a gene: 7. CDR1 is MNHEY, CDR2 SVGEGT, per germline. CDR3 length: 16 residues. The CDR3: CASSLGQGEGADTQYF. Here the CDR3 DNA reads TGTGCCAGCAGTTTGGGACAGGGGGAGGGGGCAGATACGCAGTATTTT.

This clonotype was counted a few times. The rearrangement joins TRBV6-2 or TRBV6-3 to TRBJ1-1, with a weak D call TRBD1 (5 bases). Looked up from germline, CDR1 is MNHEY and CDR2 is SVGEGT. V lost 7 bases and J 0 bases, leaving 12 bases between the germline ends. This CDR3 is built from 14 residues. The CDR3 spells CASIQKGMNTEAFF. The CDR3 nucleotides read TGTGCCAGCATCCAGAAGGGGATGAACACTGAAGCTTTCTTT.

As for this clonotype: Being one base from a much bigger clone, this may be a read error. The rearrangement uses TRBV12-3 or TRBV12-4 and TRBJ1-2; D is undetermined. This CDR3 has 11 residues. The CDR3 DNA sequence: TGTGTCACCTCAACGGACTATGGCTACACCTTC. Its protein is CVTSTDYGYTF.